One sample yielded the 13 T cell receptor beta chains listed below, sequenced in a study of cytomegalovirus exposure and HLA in healthy donors. Vbeta (60) and Jbeta (13) primers were used in the PCR. The table came from immunoSEQ multiplex PCR; TCRdb's copy has only in-frame clones and leaves some out. The sample has 150,000 to 200,000 clones, about 81% seen once. Source material: PBMCs. The origin of the receptors is a young man in good health and CMV-seronegative.

The chain recombines TRBV6-6 with TRBJ2-1, with 7 bases aligning to TRBD2. J lost 1 base, V lost 5 bases, and 5 bases had no gene match. The CDR3 totals 15 residues. The V gene's germline CDR1 is MNHNY and CDR2 SVGAGI (reference sequence). The CDR3 DNA follows: TGTGCCAGCAGTCGGACTAGTCAGTCCTACAATGAGCAGTTCTTC. Protein: CASSRTSQSYNEQFF.

The chain employs TRBV5-6 and TRBJ2-3, with 14 bases matching TRBD2. The J segment lost 3 bases and the V segment lost 3 bases, leaving 9 bases of the junction unmatched. The germline V gene has CDR1 SGHDT and CDR2 YYEEEE. The CDR3 runs 18 residues. CDR3 loop: CASSSGLAGGAGTDTQYF. CDR3 in DNA: TGTGCCAGCAGCTCCGGACTAGCGGGAGGAGCAGGTACAGATACGCAGTATTTT. The full variable domain, its missing parts supplied by reference TRBV5-6 and TRBJ2-3, is DAGVTQSPTHLIKTRGQQVTLRCSPKSGHDTVSWYQQALGQGPQFIFQYYEEEERQRGNFPDRFSGHQFPNYSSELNVNALLLGDSALYLCASSSGLAGGAGTDTQYFGPGTRLTVL.

CDR3 loop: CASSLGQGADEQYF. The CDR3 nucleotides are TGCGCCAGCAGCCTCGGACAGGGGGCTGACGAGCAGTACTTC. The chain is built from TRBV5-1 and TRBJ2-7; TRBD1 matches at 11 bases. Germline CDR1 reads SGHRS; CDR2 reads YFSETQ. The V segment lost 4 bases and the J segment 5 bases; nucleotides outside the gene matches: 5. This CDR3 contains 14 residues.

The chain couples TRBV5-6 to TRBJ2-3; D unclear. The CDR3 loop spans 14 amino acids. Per the germline V gene, CDR1 is SGHDT and CDR2 is YYEEEE. V shed 4 bases and J shed 4 bases, with 13 bases lying between them. The CDR3 here is CASSPRLNSDTQYF. CDR3 DNA sequence: TGTGCCAGCAGCCCGAGACTTAATTCAGATACGCAGTATTTT.

The chain joins TRBV18 to TRBJ2-3; TRBD2 matches 11 bases. Germline V gives CDR1 KGHSH, CDR2 LQKENI. The CDR3 consists of 17 residues. V dropped 0 bases and J dropped 4; count of bases not matched to a gene: 6. The CDR3 DNA follows: TGTGCCAGCTCACCACCTATAGCGGGGGGGCCAGCAGATACGCAGTATTTT. This codes for CASSPPIAGGPADTQYF.

The CDR3 loop is CASSTPAGGPIGELFF. Written as DNA, the CDR3 is TGTGCCAGCAGCACCCCTGCGGGGGGGCCCATCGGGGAGCTGTTTTTT. The chain recombines TRBV7-6 with TRBJ2-2; 9 bases are shared with TRBD2. The J segment lost 7 bases and the V segment lost 5 bases, leaving 11 bases of the junction unmatched. The CDR3 totals 16 residues. The germline gives CDR1 SGHVS, CDR2 FNYEAQ.

V is TRBV19 and J is TRBJ1-1; 7 nucleotides match TRBD1. J gave up 7 bases and V 3 bases, and 8 bases lay outside the gene matches. Looked up from germline, CDR1 is LNHDA and CDR2 is SQIVND (reference sequence). The CDR3 spans 14 residues. DNA for the CDR3: TGTGCCAGTAGTATCCAAACAGGGGTAGATGAAGCTTTCTTT. As protein: CASSIQTGVDEAFF. The entire variable domain, with the rest obtained from reference TRBV19 and TRBJ1-1, is as follows: DGGITQSPKYLFRKEGQNVTLSCEQNLNHDAMYWYRQDPGQGLRLIYYSQIVNDFQKGDIAEGYSVSREKKESFPLTVTSAQKNPTAFYLCASSIQTGVDEAFFGQGTRLTVV.

The chain couples TRBV2 to TRBJ2-3, with TRBD2 identical over 10 bases. Losses at the gene ends were 4 bases for V and 4 bases for J; bases not matched to a gene: 5. The CDR3 is 15 residues long. Looked up from germline, CDR1 is SNHLY and CDR2 is FYNNEI. The CDR3 nucleotides read TGTGCCAGCAGTGGGGCTAGCGGGGGAGCAGATACGCAGTATTTT. Translating it yields CASSGASGGADTQYF. The full variable domain, in which reference TRBV2 and TRBJ2-3 provide the parts outside the CDR3, is EPEVTQTPSHQVTQMGQEVILRCVPISNHLYFYWYRQILGQKVEFLVSFYNNEISEKSEIFDDQFSVERPDGSNFTLKIRSTKLEDSAMYFCASSGASGGADTQYFGPGTRLTVL.

The rearrangement uses TRBV4-2 and TRBJ2-1, with TRBD2 matching 8 bases. V dropped 5 bases and J dropped 4; count of bases not matched to a gene: 7. Germline V CDR1 and CDR2: LGHNA, YNFKEQ. The CDR3 contains 15 residues. Here the CDR3 reads CASSAREGSYNEQFF. The CDR3 coding sequence is TGTGCCAGCAGCGCCCGGGAGGGCAGTTACAATGAGCAGTTCTTC.

This clone was observed a single time. The chain carries TRBV28 and TRBJ1-5; D uncertain. CDR1 MDHEN and CDR2 SYDVKM come from the germline V gene. The V and J ends lost 5 bases and 4 bases respectively, with 9 bases between them. The length of the CDR3 is 13 residues. CDR3: CASSRLVNQPQHF. CDR3 bases: TGTGCCAGCAGTAGACTGGTTAATCAGCCCCAGCATTTT.

This clone occurred once. This chain connects TRBV10-3 to TRBJ2-7, with a tentative D call TRBD2 (7 bases). Germline CDR1 reads ENHRY; CDR2 reads SYGVKD. The CDR3 sequence is 14 residues long. V lost 10 bases to trimming and J lost 3 bases, with 19 bases between them. The CDR3 sequence: CATVRGPGNYEQYF. The CDR3 nucleotides read TGTGCCACCGTGCGGGGGCCGGGAAACTACGAGCAGTACTTC.

The chain carries TRBV18 and TRBJ1-4, with 7 bases lining up with TRBD1. Germline lookup yields CDR1 KGHSH and CDR2 LQKENI. This CDR3 is built from 13 residues. V was clipped by 4 bases and J by 6 bases; unmatched bases: 2. This CDR3 is CASSRGTDEKLFF. In DNA form, the CDR3 reads TGTGCCAGCTCACGGGGGACAGATGAAAAACTGTTTTTT.

The V gene is TRBV29-1, the J gene TRBJ2-7; TRBD2 aligns across 7 bases. The CDR3 contains 17 residues. J gave up 0 bases and V 6 bases, and 17 bases lay outside the gene matches. From germline, CDR1 is SQVTM and CDR2 ANQGSEA. CDR3 in amino acids: CSVKSPLNGRHSYEQYF. Written as DNA, the CDR3 is TGCAGCGTGAAATCACCCCTTAACGGGAGGCACTCCTACGAGCAGTACTTC.